A single T cell receptor beta chain is shown here with its context. What it recognizes is unknown. Cultured CD4+ T-cell DNA underwent Oncomine TCR Beta short-read sequencing. Cultured CD4+ T cells yielded the extracted genomic DNA. TCRdb redid the calling of the PCR reads with MiXCR, one entry per CDR3 protein. The table shows around 9,700 distinct CDR3 sequences, with about 35% occurring only once. The sample originates from a study of vaccination and CD4 T cells after COVID-19. Study details: Convalescent donors totaled six males and four females, including two who were Hispanic. The cells in question were stimulated using overlapping spike peptides derived from SARS-CoV-2, HCoV-NL63, HCoV-OC43 and HCoV-229E.

Indicated treatment: approximately nine-day PBMC culture with coronavirus spike peptide pools or control peptides (ViraFEST assay). Those CD4+ T cells from the unexposed donor predate the COVID-19 pandemic (2011-2018). ViraFEST stimulated the growth of antigen-specific T cells using peptide pools and subsequently profiled their TCRs by sequencing. Sequencing was performed on CD4+ T cells from blood, cultured in vitro. The clonotype originates from a human donor in good health.

The CDR3 DNA sequence: TGTGCCAGCAAGCGACAGCTGAACACTGAAGCTTTCTTT. This translates into CASKRQLNTEAFF. The rearrangement links TRBV2 to TRBJ1-1; D is perhaps TRBD1 (5 bases). Trimming left V 7 bases short and J 0 bases short, with 9 bases between. Germline loops: CDR1 SNHLY, CDR2 FYNNEI. The CDR3 covers 13 residues.